The 17 T cell receptor beta chains below were found in one sample sequenced in a study of blood T cell repertoires in COVID-19. Data came from immunoSEQ multiplex PCR; TCRdb stores just in-frame clones and leaves some out. Of about 63,000 clones in the sample, 65% to 80% were seen once. The material sequenced was peripheral blood. The origin of the receptors is a human donor in a cohort sampled during active COVID-19.

This CDR3 is CASSMVDIFF. CDR3 bases: TGTGCCAGTAGTATGGTCGACATCTTCTTT. This chain joins TRBV19 and TRBJ1-1; D call uncertain. The length of the CDR3 is 10 residues. V was pared by 3 bases and J by 14 bases, with 10 bases between. CDR1 LNHDA and CDR2 SQIVND come from the germline V gene (reference sequence).

The V and J genes are TRBV27 and TRBJ1-4; D might be TRBD1 (6 bases). This CDR3 has 13 residues. V lost 3 bases and J lost 6, with 8 bases in between. The germline gives CDR1 MNHEY, CDR2 SMNVEV (reference sequence). DNA of the CDR3: TGTGCCAGCAGTTTCTACAGGGATGAAAAACTGTTTTTT. Protein: CASSFYRDEKLFF.

The chain combines TRBV5-4 with TRBJ2-3; TRBD2 matches at 9 bases. V lost 4 bases, J lost 3 bases, and 6 bases stayed unmatched. The CDR3 is 15 amino acids. The germline V gene has CDR1 SGHNT and CDR2 YYREEE (reference sequence). This CDR3 is CASSPQGLATDTQYF. CDR3 DNA sequence: TGTGCCAGCAGCCCTCAAGGACTAGCGACAGATACGCAGTATTTT.

The V and J genes are TRBV27 and TRBJ2-1; a weak D match, TRBD1 (8 bases). This CDR3 is 13 amino acids long. Between the trimmed V and J ends, which lost 6 bases and 7 bases, there was a span of 13 bases. The germline V gene has CDR1 MNHEY and CDR2 SMNVEV (reference sequence). As DNA, the CDR3 is TGTGCCAGCAGCCTACAGGGGGGGAATGAGCAGTTCTTC. Its translation is CASSLQGGNEQFF.

This chain links TRBV18 with TRBJ2-5; TRBD1 might be the D (6 bases). Germline V lookup: CDR1 KGHSH, CDR2 LQKENI. V lost 4 bases and J lost 4, with 10 bases in between. The CDR3 contains 13 residues. The CDR3 DNA reads TGTGCCAGCTCACGGGACAACGGAGAGACCCAGTACTTC. Translation gives CASSRDNGETQYF.

The genes are TRBV3-1 (or the pseudogene TRBV3-2) and TRBJ1-1; D might be TRBD1 (6 bases). V lost 3 bases to trimming and J lost 1 base, with 12 bases between them. This CDR3 comprises 15 residues. Germline V gives CDR1 LGHDT, CDR2 YNNKEL (reference sequence). The CDR3 loop is CASSHSGTPNTEAFF. The CDR3, as DNA: TGTGCCAGCAGCCATTCCGGGACACCGAACACTGAAGCTTTCTTT.

The chain carries TRBV18 and TRBJ2-7; 10 nucleotides align to TRBD1. V shed 3 bases, J shed 5 bases, and the junction held 10 bases outside the gene matches. The CDR3 consists of 16 residues. Germline V gives CDR1 KGHSH, CDR2 LQKENI. The CDR3 here is CASSPSTGTGVNEQYF. For the CDR3, the DNA is TGTGCCAGCTCACCTTCAACCGGGACAGGGGTAAACGAGCAGTACTTC.

In this sample, this clone turned up a few times. This chain links TRBV11-3 with TRBJ1-4; 9 positions match TRBD1. Germline CDR1 SGHNT, CDR2 YENEEA. The CDR3 has 15 residues. Trimming removed 4 bases from V and 3 bases from J; junction bases left unmatched: 3. CDR3 bases: TGTGCCAGCAGCTCCCGGGACAGGGCTAATGAAAAACTGTTTTTT. Translated: CASSSRDRANEKLFF.

The chain has TRBV7-9 and TRBJ2-3, with 11 bases fitting TRBD2. Trimming took 10 bases from V and 8 from J; bases not matched to a gene: 8. CDR3 length equals 13 residues. Germline V CDR1 and CDR2: SEHNR, FQNEAQ (reference sequence). The CDR3, as DNA: TGTGCCACCGGGACTAGCGGTGTGGTTACGCAGTATTTT. This sequence encodes CATGTSGVVTQYF.

CDR3: CASSPPSSRETQYF. CDR3 nucleotide sequence: TGTGCCAGCTCACCCCCGAGCTCGAGAGAGACCCAGTACTTC. The genes are TRBV18 and TRBJ2-5; D remains unclear. The V end was cut by 3 bases, the J end by 4 bases, with 12 bases between. The CDR3 runs to 14 residues. CDR1 and CDR2 from the germline V gene are KGHSH and LQKENI.

J is TRBJ1-6 and V is TRBV11-2; D might be TRBD1 (6 bases). Trimming pared 2 bases from V and 16 bases from J, leaving 12 bases between. The CDR3 consists of 12 residues. The germline V gene has CDR1 SGHAT and CDR2 FQNNGV. The CDR3, as DNA: TGTGCCAGCAGCTTACAGGGGAACGGTCTCCACTTT. Its protein is CASSLQGNGLHF.

The chain combines TRBV3-1 (or the pseudogene TRBV3-2) with TRBJ2-7, with TRBD2 identical over 12 bases. Germline V gives CDR1 LGHDT, CDR2 YNNKEL (reference sequence). The CDR3 is made up of 16 amino acids. Unmatched junction bases numbered 6, after V lost 1 base and J lost 5 bases. The CDR3: CASSQVLAGGYHEQYF. CDR3 nucleotides: TGTGCCAGCAGCCAAGTTCTAGCGGGAGGGTACCACGAGCAGTACTTC.

CDR3 in amino acids: CASSYPFSGANVLTF. CDR3 in DNA: TGTGCCAGCAGTTACCCCTTCTCTGGGGCCAACGTCCTGACTTTC. J is TRBJ2-6 and V is TRBV6-2 or TRBV6-3; no reliable D call. CDR1 is MNHEY, CDR2 SVGEGT, per germline. The CDR3 extends over 15 amino acids. V lost 2 bases and J 0 bases, leaving 5 bases between the germline ends.

The chain has TRBV29-1 and TRBJ2-1; D perhaps matches TRBD2 (6 bases). The CDR3 has 14 residues. Germline CDR1 is SQVTM and CDR2 is ANQGSEA. The DNA for the CDR3 is TGCAGTCCCCAAGTGTGGGAGGCCTACAATGAGCAGTTCTTC. Translated: CSPQVWEAYNEQFF.

The chain joins TRBV7-9 to TRBJ2-1, with TRBD2 matching over 16 bases. Trimming removed 5 bases from V and 1 base from J; junction bases left unmatched: 5. The CDR3 extends over 18 amino acids. CDR1 and CDR2 from the germline V gene are SEHNR and FQNEAQ (reference sequence). The CDR3 reads CASSPGLAGGPSYNEQFF. DNA for the CDR3: TGTGCCAGCAGCCCGGGACTAGCGGGAGGGCCTTCCTACAATGAGCAGTTCTTC.

The genes are TRBV7-2 and TRBJ1-5; 10 bases map to TRBD1. CDR1 and CDR2 (germline): SGHTA, FQGNSA. V shed 5 bases, J shed 11 bases, and the junction held 12 bases outside the gene matches. This CDR3 spans 15 amino acids. CDR3 region: CASSPGGQGGRAQHF. The DNA of the CDR3 is TGTGCCAGCAGCCCCGGTGGACAGGGGGGTAGGGCCCAGCATTTT.

V and J are TRBV10-3 and TRBJ2-7; 7 bases agree with TRBD2. Trimming removed 3 bases from V and 4 bases from J; junction bases left unmatched: 9. CDR3 size: 15 residues. CDR1 is ENHRY, CDR2 SYGVKD, per germline. In DNA form, the CDR3 reads TGTGCCATCAGTGAAGGGGAGGGAGACGTTTACGAGCAGTACTTC. Translation: CAISEGEGDVYEQYF.